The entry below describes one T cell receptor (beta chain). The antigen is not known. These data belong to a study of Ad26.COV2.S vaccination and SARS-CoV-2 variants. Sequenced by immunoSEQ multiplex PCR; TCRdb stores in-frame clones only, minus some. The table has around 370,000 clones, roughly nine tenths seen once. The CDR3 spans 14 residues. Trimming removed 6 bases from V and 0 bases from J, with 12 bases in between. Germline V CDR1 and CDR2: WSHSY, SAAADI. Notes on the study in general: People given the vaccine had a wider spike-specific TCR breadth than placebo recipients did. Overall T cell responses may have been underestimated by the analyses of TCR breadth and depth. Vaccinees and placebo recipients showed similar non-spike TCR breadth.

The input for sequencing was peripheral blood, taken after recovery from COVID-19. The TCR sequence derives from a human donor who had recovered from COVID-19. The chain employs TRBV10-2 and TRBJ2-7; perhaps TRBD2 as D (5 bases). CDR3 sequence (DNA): TGCGCCAGCAGCCTTACAACTAGCTCCTACGAGCAGTACTTC. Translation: CASSLTTSSYEQYF.